The 14 T cell receptor beta chains presented below share a single source sample, sequenced in a study of blood T cell repertoires in COVID-19. Sequencing was performed with immunoSEQ multiplex PCR; in TCRdb, only in-frame clones are kept and a portion is missing. In the table there are about 110,000 clones, about two thirds of which are singletons. Sequencing was performed on peripheral blood. These receptors came from a woman aged 40 to 50 with acute or convalescent COVID-19.

The chain combines TRBV11-2 with TRBJ2-7; D might be TRBD1 (6 bases). CDR1 is SGHAT and CDR2 is FQNNGV in the germline V gene. The CDR3 covers 17 residues. V was cut by 7 bases and J by 0 bases, with 22 bases left in between. DNA for the CDR3: TGTGCCAGCAACAACATCGGGTTGGGGGCAAGCTCCTACGAGCAGTACTTC. Amino acids: CASNNIGLGASSYEQYF.

Only a few counts were recorded for this clone. The rearrangement links TRBV28 to TRBJ1-1; D is undetermined. Deletions cut 4 bases from V and 7 bases from J, with 16 bases between. The CDR3 totals 14 residues. Germline CDR1 MDHEN, CDR2 SYDVKM. The CDR3 here is CASSSRLSSSEAFF. The CDR3 nucleotides are TGTGCCAGCAGTTCCCGACTTTCTTCTAGTGAAGCTTTCTTT.

CDR3 coding DNA: TGTGCCAGCAGCGCCGACAGGGTAAAAGAGACCCAGTACTTC. It specifies CASSADRVKETQYF. The gene calls are TRBV7-6 and TRBJ2-5, with 7 bases lining up with TRBD1. The ends lost 5 bases at V and 3 bases at J; junction bases unmatched: 6. Germline lookup yields CDR1 SGHVS and CDR2 FNYEAQ. The CDR3 loop spans 14 amino acids.

The rearrangement joins TRBV19 to TRBJ1-5; 9 bases agree with TRBD1. With 5 bases clipped from V and 5 bases from J, the junction kept 7 bases outside the gene matches. The CDR3 extends over 15 amino acids. Germline V gene lookup returns CDR1 LNHDA and CDR2 SQIVND (reference sequence). Written as DNA, the CDR3 is TGTGCCAGTAGTCGGGACAGGGCGAGGGATCAGCCCCAGCATTTT. Protein sequence: CASSRDRARDQPQHF.

The V and J genes are TRBV11-2 and TRBJ1-2; D ambiguous. Germline CDR1 reads SGHAT; CDR2 reads FQNNGV. The CDR3 is made up of 12 amino acids. Trimming stripped 2 bases from V and 6 bases from J, with 7 bases between. The DNA for the CDR3 is TGTGCCAGCAGCTTATTACTCGATGGCTACACCTTC. This translates into CASSLLLDGYTF. Full variable domain (missing parts from reference TRBV11-2 and TRBJ1-2): EAGVAQSPRYKIIEKRQSVAFWCNPISGHATLYWYQQILGQGPKLLIQFQNNGVVDDSQLPKDRFSAERLKGVDSTLKIQPAKLEDSAVYLCASSLLLDGYTFGSGTRLTVV.

V usage is TRBV2 and J usage is TRBJ1-6; D perhaps matches TRBD1 (5 bases). There are 13 residues in the CDR3. The ends were cut back, 8 bases at V and 5 bases at J, with 10 bases in the middle. CDR1 and CDR2 from the germline V gene are SNHLY and FYNNEI. The DNA of the CDR3 is TGTGCCAGCCACAGGTCCGATAATTCACCCCTCCACTTT. It specifies CASHRSDNSPLHF.

The chain employs TRBV7-2 and TRBJ2-1; TRBD2 aligns across 11 bases. Germline loops: CDR1 SGHTA, CDR2 FQGNSA. This CDR3 has 17 amino acids. Trimming cost V 6 bases and J 2 bases; bases outside gene matches: 9. The CDR3 reads CASSRDSGGAAYNEQFF. CDR3 DNA: TGTGCCAGCAGTAGGGATAGCGGGGGGGCCGCCTACAATGAGCAGTTCTTC.

The V and J genes are TRBV6-2 or TRBV6-3 and TRBJ2-7, with 8 bases fitting TRBD1. V gave up 6 bases and J gave up 3 bases; unmatched junction bases: 4. Germline V gene sequence: CDR1 MNHEY, CDR2 SVGEGT. CDR3 length: 13 amino acids. The DNA for the CDR3 is TGTGCCAGCAGCACCGGGACAGGCTACGAGCAGTACTTC. Its translation is CASSTGTGYEQYF.

This clone has more than one count but fewer than ten. The V gene is TRBV2, the J gene TRBJ2-2, with 7 bases identical to TRBD2. The V gene's germline CDR1 is SNHLY and CDR2 FYNNEI. V was clipped by 9 bases and J by 5 bases; unmatched bases: 9. The CDR3 spans 14 residues. CDR3 DNA: TGTGCCAGTATGATGGCGGGGGTTACCGGGGAGCTGTTTTTT. Translated, it gives CASMMAGVTGELFF.

In this sample, this clone turned up a few times. The V call is TRBV2, the J call TRBJ2-5; TRBD2 might be the D (8 bases). The CDR3 has 14 residues. The germline gives CDR1 SNHLY, CDR2 FYNNEI. The ends were cut back, 6 bases at V and 7 bases at J, with 18 bases in the middle. The CDR3 sequence is CASRTGREVPTQYF. DNA of the CDR3: TGTGCCAGCAGGACAGGGCGGGAGGTCCCGACCCAGTACTTC.

The rearrangement links TRBV6-5 to TRBJ2-7; D possibly corresponds to TRBD1 (6 bases). This CDR3 has 15 amino acids. Germline CDR1 MNHEY, CDR2 SVGAGI. V was clipped by 6 bases and J by 6 bases, with 21 bases between them. The CDR3 loop reads CASSYGTNLPTEQYF. CDR3 nucleotide sequence: TGTGCCAGCAGCTACGGGACAAACCTCCCGACCGAGCAGTACTTC.

The genes are TRBV7-2 and TRBJ1-2, with TRBD1 as a possible D gene (5 bases). This CDR3 is 14 amino acids long. The V gene's germline CDR1 is SGHTA and CDR2 FQGNSA. The V end lost 4 bases, the J end lost 8 bases, and 17 bases lay between the germline ends. This CDR3 is CASSSPEQAWGYTF. The CDR3 DNA follows: TGTGCCAGCAGCTCCCCGGAACAGGCATGGGGCTACACCTTC.

The chain has TRBV18 and TRBJ1-1, with D uncertain. With 0 bases removed from V and 3 bases from J, the gap between germline ends came to 5 bases. This CDR3 has 13 residues. Germline CDR1 and CDR2: KGHSH and LQKENI. For the CDR3, the DNA is TGTGCCAGCTCACCACCGGGAGACACTGAAGCTTTCTTT. This translates into CASSPPGDTEAFF.

The genes are TRBV3-1 (or the pseudogene TRBV3-2) and TRBJ2-5, with D uncertain. Trimming cost V 5 bases and J 3 bases, with 10 bases left between them. The CDR3 is made up of 13 amino acids. Germline V gene data show CDR1 as LGHDT and CDR2 as YNNKEL (reference sequence). The CDR3 reads CASSLREKETQYF. CDR3 sequence (DNA): TGTGCCAGCAGCTTGCGCGAGAAAGAGACCCAGTACTTC.